This TCR beta chain was recorded in a study of vaccination effects on CD4 cells after COVID-19. Study-wide background: Sampling occurred 16 days and one week pre-vaccination in a couple of convalescent patients.

Looked up from germline, CDR1 is SGHTA and CDR2 is FQGNSA. Trimming took 1 base from V and 6 from J; bases not matched to a gene: 13. This CDR3 has 17 residues. This clone occurred once. The antigen remains unidentified. Using immunoSEQ multiplex PCR, the repertoire was profiled, and TCRdb retains in-frame clones only, with some absent. The data contain approximately 33,000 clones, approximately 78% of them seen just once; the ten biggest clones take up over 15%. Study conclusions and caveats: Early post-infection timepoints were absent, and convalescent patients were few. Marked clonal contraction was seen in infection- and vaccine-induced clones late after vaccination.

Antigen-specific CD4+ T cell clonotypes were called by their expansion after viral peptide-pool culture in ViraFEST. CD4+ T cell isolation took place after 10 days of culture. This person caught SARS-CoV-2 sometime from March to December 2020, and PCR testing confirmed the infection. Half-medium exchanges with IL-2 medium took place on days 3 and 7. The receptor was isolated from a human donor who had a prior SARS-CoV-2 infection. The sample here was CD4+ T cells from PBMCs cultured with HCoV-NL63 spike peptides, taken before COVID-19 vaccination. The chain combines TRBV7-2 with TRBJ2-3; 7 bases map to TRBD2. This CDR3 is CASSLDRGLVGRDTQYF. The CDR3 nucleotides read TGTGCCAGCAGCTTAGATCGTGGACTAGTGGGGAGGGATACGCAGTATTTT.